This T cell receptor (beta chain) originates from a study of T cells in Graves' hyperthyroidism and ophthalmopathy. This clonotype was found many times. The TCR beta CDR3 regions underwent amplification using RNA transcripts as the source. The HTBI primer set served for first-round RT-PCR of the TCR CDR3. TCRdb reprocessed the multiplex PCR reads via MiXCR and lists one record per CDR3 protein. Of 200,000 to 300,000 distinct CDR3 sequences in the sample, 15% to 20% were seen once. The V end was cut by 7 bases, the J end by 7 bases, with 23 bases between. The CDR3 consists of 16 residues. Germline assignment: CDR1 MNHEY and CDR2 SMNVEV (reference sequence). Those patients with uncontrolled infection, other autoimmune disease, pregnancy or lactation were excluded. From 10 ml of fresh peripheral blood, PBMCs were isolated.

V usage is TRBV27 and J usage is TRBJ2-1; a weak D match, TRBD1 (6 bases). Material: blood. The receptor was isolated from a young woman with Graves' ophthalmopathy. The CDR3 DNA follows: TGTGCCAGCACCTCAGACCAGCAGGGGATTAGGAATGAGCAGTTCTTC. Its protein product is CASTSDQQGIRNEQFF.